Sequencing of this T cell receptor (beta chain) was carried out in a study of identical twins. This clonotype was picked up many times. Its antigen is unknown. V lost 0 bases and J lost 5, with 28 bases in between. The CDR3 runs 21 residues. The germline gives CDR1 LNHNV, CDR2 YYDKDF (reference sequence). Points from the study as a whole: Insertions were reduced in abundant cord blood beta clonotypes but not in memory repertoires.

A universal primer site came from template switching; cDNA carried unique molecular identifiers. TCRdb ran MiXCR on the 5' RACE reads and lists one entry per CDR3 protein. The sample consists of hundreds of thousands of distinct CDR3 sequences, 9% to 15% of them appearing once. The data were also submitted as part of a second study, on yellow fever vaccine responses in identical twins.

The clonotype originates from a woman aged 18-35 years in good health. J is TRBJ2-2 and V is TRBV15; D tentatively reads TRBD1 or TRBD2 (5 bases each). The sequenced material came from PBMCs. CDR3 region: CATSRESFRDLGGQSTGELFF. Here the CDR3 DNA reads TGTGCCACCAGCAGAGAAAGTTTCCGGGACCTCGGTGGGCAGTCGACCGGGGAGCTGTTTTTT.